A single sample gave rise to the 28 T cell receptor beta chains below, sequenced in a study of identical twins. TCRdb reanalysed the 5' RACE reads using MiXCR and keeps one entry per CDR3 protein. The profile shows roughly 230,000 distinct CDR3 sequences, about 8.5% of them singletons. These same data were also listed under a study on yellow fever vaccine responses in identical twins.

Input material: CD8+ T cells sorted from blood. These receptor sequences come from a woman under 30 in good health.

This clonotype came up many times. The CDR3 loop reads CASSPRDRGPQPQHF. The CDR3 DNA follows: TGTGCCAGCAGCCCCCGGGACAGGGGGCCTCAGCCCCAGCATTTT. The rearrangement links TRBV6-1 to TRBJ1-5; TRBD1 matches at 12 bases. Trimming cost V 6 bases and J 6 bases; bases outside gene matches: 6. Looked up from germline, CDR1 is MNHNS and CDR2 is SASEGT. This CDR3 is 15 amino acids long.

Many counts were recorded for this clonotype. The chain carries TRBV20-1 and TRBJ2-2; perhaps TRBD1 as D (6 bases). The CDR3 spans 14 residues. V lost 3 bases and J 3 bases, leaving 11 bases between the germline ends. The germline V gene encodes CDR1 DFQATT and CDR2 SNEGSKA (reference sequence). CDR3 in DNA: TGCAGTGCTAGGGGGGCGTCGGACACCGGGGAGCTGTTTTTT. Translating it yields CSARGASDTGELFF.

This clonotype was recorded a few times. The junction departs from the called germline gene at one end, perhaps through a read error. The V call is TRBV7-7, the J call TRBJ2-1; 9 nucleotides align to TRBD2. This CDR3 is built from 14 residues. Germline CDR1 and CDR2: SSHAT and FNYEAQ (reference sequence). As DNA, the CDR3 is TGTGCTAGCAGCTTAGGCGGGGGGGCCGGTGAGCAGTTCTTC. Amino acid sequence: CASSLGGGAGEQFF.

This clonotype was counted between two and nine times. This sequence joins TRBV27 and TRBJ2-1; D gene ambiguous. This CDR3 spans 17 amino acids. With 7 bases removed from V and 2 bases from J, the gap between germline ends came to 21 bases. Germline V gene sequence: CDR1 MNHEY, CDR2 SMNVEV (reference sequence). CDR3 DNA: TGTGCCAGCAACAAAGAGGTCCCCCTGGGCCCCTACAATGAGCAGTTCTTC. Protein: CASNKEVPLGPYNEQFF.

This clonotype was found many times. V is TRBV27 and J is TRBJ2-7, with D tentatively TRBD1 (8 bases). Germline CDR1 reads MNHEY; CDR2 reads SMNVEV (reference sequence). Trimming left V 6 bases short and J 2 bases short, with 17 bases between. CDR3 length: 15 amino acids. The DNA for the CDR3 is TGTGCCAGCAGCCTGACAGGGGAGGGAACCTACGAGCAGTACTTC. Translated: CASSLTGEGTYEQYF.

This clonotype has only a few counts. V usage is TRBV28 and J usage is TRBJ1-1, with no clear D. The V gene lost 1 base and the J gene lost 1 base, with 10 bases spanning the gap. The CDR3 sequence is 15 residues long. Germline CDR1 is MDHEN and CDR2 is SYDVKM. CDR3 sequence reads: CASSLLGHTNTEAFF. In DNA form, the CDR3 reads TGTGCCAGCAGTTTATTAGGGCATACGAACACTGAAGCTTTCTTT.

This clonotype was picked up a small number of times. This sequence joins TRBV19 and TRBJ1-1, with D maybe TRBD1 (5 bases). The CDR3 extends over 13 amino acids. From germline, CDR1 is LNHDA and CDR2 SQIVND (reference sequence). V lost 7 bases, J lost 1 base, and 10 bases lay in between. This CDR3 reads CASNVGGNTEAFF. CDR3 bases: TGTGCCAGTAACGTGGGGGGGAACACTGAAGCTTTCTTT.

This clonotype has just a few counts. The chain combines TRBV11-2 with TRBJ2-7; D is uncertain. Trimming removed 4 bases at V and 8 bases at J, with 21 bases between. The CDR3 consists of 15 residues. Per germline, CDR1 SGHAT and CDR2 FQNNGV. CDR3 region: CASSSPVGPLFQQYF. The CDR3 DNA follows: TGTGCCAGCAGCTCACCGGTCGGACCTTTGTTTCAGCAGTACTTC.

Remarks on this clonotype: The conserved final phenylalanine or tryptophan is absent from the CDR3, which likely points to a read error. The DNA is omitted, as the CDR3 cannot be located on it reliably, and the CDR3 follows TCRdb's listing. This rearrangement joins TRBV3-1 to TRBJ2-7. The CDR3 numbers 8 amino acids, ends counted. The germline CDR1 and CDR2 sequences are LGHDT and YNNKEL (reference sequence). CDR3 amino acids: CASSQGGY.

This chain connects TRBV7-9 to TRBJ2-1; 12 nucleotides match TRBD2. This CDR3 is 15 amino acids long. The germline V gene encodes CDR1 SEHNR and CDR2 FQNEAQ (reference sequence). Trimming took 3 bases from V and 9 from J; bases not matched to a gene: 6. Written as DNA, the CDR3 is TGTGCCAGCAGCTTTGGACTAGCGGGGCCGAGTGAGCAGTTCTTC. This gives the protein CASSFGLAGPSEQFF.

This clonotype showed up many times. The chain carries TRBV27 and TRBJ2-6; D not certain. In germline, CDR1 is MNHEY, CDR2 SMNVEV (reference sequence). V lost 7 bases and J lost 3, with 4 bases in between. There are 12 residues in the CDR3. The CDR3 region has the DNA TGTGCCAGCAAAGATGGGGCCAACGTCCTGACTTTC. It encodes CASKDGANVLTF.

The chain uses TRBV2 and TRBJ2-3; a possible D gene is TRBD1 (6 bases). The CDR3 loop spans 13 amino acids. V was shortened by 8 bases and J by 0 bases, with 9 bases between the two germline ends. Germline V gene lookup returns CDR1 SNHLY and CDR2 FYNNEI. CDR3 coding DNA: TGTGCCAGCTACAGGGCTAGCACAGATACGCAGTATTTT. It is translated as CASYRASTDTQYF. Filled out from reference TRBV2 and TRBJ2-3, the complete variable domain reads EPEVTQTPSHQVTQMGQEVILRCVPISNHLYFYWYRQILGQKVEFLVSFYNNEISEKSEIFDDQFSVERPDGSNFTLKIRSTKLEDSAMYFCASYRASTDTQYFGPGTRLTVL.

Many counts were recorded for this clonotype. The CDR3 DNA is TGCGCCAGCAGCCAAGATGCCTATAGCTCCTACGAGCAGTACTTC. Translated, it gives CASSQDAYSSYEQYF. The chain recombines TRBV4-3 with TRBJ2-7; no clear D gene. CDR1 and CDR2 from the germline V gene are LGHNA and YSLEER. CDR3 length: 15 residues. V was trimmed by 0 bases and J by 0 bases, leaving 9 bases between them.

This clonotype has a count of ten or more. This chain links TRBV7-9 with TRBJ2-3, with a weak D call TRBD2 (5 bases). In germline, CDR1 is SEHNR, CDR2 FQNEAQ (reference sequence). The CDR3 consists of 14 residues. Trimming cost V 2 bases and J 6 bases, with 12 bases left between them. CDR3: CASSLLGPGDTQYF. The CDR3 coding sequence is TGTGCCAGCAGCTTACTCGGGCCGGGGGATACGCAGTATTTT.

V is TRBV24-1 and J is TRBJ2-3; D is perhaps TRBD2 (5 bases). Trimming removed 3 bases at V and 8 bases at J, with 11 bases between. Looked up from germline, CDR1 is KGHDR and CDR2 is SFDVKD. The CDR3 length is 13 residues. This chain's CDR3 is CATSDAARGTQYF. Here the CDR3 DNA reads TGTGCCACCAGTGATGCAGCCCGGGGTACGCAGTATTTT.

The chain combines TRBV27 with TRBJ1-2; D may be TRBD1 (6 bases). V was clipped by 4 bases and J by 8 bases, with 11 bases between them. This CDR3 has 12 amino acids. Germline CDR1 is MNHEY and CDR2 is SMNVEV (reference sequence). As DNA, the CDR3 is TGTGCCAGCAGTTCACAGGGAGGGGGCTACACCTTC. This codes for CASSSQGGGYTF.

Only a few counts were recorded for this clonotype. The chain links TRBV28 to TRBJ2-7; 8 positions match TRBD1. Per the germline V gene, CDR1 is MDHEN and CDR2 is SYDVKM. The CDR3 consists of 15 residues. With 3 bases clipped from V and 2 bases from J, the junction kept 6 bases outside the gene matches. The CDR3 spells CASSLFGTGAYEQYF. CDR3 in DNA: TGTGCCAGCAGTTTGTTCGGGACAGGAGCCTACGAGCAGTACTTC.

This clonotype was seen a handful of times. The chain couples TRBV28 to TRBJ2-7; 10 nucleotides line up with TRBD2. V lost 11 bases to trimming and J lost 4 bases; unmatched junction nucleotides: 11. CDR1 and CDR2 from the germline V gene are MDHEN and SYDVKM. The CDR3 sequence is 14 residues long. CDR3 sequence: CALGGASGGYEQYF. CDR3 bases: TGTGCCCTGGGGGGGGCTAGCGGGGGATACGAGCAGTACTTC.

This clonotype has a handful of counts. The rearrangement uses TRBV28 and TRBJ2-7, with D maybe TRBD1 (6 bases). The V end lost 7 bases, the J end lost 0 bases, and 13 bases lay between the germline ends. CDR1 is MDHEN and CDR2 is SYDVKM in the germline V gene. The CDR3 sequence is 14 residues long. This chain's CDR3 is CASTNRDISYEQYF. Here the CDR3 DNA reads TGTGCCAGCACAAACCGGGACATCTCCTACGAGCAGTACTTC. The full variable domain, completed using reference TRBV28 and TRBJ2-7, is DVKVTQSSRYLVKRTGEKVFLECVQDMDHENMFWYRQDPGLGLRLIYFSYDVKMKEKGDIPEGYSVSREKKERFSLILESASTNQTSMYLCASTNRDISYEQYFGPGTRLTVT.

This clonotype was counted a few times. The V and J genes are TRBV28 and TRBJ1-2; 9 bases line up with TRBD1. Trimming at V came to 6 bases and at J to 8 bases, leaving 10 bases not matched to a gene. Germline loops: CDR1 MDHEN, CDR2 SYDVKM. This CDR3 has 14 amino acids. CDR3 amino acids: CASSLQGAVWGYTF. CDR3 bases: TGTGCCAGCAGCTTACAGGGGGCGGTGTGGGGCTACACCTTC.

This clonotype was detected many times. The CDR3, as DNA: TGTGCCAGCAGCCCACCTAGCGCGCCCACTGAGCAGTTCTTC. This sequence encodes CASSPPSAPTEQFF. The rearrangement joins TRBV4-2 to TRBJ2-1; D perhaps matches TRBD2 (6 bases). The CDR3 is made up of 14 amino acids. The germline gives CDR1 LGHNA, CDR2 YNFKEQ. Trimming stripped 4 bases from V and 9 bases from J, with 16 bases between.

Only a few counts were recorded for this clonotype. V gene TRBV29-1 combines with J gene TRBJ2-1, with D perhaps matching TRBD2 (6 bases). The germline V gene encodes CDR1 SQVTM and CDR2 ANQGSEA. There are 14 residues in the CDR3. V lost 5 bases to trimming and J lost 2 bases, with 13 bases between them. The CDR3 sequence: CSVKIAETYNEQFF. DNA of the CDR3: TGCAGCGTTAAAATAGCGGAGACCTACAATGAGCAGTTCTTC.

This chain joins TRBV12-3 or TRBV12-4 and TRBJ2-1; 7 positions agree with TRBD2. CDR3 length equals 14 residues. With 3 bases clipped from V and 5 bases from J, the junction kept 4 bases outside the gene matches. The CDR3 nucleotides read TGTGCCAGCAGTTTGCTGGGGGGGAACAATGAGCAGTTCTTC. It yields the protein CASSLLGGNNEQFF.

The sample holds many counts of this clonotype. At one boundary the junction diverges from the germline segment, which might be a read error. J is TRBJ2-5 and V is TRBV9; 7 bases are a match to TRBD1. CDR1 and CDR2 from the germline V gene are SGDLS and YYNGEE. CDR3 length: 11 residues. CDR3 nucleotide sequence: TGTGCCAGCAGCGGAAAGGGACAGATGAATTTC. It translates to CASSGKGQMNF.

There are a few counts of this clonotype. CDR3 sequence: CASSPWTGSGMNTEAFF. CDR3 DNA sequence: TGTGCCAGCAGTCCCTGGACAGGGTCAGGTATGAACACTGAAGCTTTCTTT. The V gene is TRBV27, the J gene TRBJ1-1; TRBD1 agrees at 8 bases. Unmatched junction bases numbered 11, after V lost 5 bases and J lost 0 bases. Germline CDR1 reads MNHEY; CDR2 reads SMNVEV (reference sequence). The CDR3 extends over 17 amino acids.

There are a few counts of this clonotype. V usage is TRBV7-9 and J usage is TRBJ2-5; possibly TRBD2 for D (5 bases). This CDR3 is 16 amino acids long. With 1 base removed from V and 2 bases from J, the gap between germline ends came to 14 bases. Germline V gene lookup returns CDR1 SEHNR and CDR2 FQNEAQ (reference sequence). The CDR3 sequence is CASSLGNWESQETQYF. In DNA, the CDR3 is TGTGCCAGCAGCTTAGGCAATTGGGAGAGTCAAGAGACCCAGTACTTC.

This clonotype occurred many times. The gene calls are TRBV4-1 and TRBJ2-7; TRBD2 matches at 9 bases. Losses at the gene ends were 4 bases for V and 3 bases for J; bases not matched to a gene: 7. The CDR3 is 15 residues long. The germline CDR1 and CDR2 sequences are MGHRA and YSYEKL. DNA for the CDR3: TGCGCCAGCAGCCCAGTAGCGGGAGCTGTCTACGAGCAGTACTTC. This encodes CASSPVAGAVYEQYF.

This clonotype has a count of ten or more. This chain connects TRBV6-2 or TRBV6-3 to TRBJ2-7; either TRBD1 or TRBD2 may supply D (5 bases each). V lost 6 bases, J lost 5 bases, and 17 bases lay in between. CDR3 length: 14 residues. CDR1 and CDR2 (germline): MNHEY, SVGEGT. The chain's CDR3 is CASRSGTVPHEQYF. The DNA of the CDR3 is TGTGCCAGCAGATCCGGGACCGTCCCCCACGAGCAGTACTTC.